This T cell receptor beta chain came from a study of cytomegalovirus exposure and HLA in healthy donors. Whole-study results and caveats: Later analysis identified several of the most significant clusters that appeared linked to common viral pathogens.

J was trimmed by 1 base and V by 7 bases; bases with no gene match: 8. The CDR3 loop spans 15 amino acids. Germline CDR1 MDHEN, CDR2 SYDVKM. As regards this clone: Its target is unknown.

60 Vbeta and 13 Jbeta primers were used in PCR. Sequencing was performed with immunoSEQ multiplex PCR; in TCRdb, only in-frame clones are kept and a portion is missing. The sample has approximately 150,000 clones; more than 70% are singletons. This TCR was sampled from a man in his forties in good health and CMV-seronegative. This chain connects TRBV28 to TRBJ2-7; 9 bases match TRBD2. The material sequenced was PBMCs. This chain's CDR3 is CASTKAGGLSYEQYF. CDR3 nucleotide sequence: TGTGCCAGCACCAAAGCGGGGGGCCTTTCCTACGAGCAGTACTTC.